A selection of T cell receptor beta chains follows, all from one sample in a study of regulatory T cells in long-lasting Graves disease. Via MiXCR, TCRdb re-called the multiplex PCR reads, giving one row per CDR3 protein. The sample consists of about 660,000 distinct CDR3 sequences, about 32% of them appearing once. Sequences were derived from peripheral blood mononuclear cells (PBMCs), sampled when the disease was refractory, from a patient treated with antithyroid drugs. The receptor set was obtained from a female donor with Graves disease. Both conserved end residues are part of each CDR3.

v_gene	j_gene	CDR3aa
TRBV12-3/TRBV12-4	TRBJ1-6	CASRPTMVGSPLHF
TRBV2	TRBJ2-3	CASNRQDTQYF
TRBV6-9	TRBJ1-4	CASSFRAQTEKLFF
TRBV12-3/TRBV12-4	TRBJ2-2	CASSLGLAGFNTGELFF
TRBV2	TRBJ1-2	CASSEDASGYTF
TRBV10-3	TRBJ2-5	CAISDDSSQETQYF
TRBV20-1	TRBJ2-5	CSATSYTNRGAGETQYF
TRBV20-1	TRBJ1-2	CSAQLGAGYGYTF
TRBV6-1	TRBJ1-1	CASSLPRRGYTEAFF
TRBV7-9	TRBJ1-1	CASSLEGSGAEAFF
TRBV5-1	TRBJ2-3	CASSPGTISWGIDTQYF
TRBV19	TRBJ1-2	CASSISGGGNYGYTF
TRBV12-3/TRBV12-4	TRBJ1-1	CASSFEGQGPEAFF
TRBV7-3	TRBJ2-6	CASSLPLSISSGANVLTF
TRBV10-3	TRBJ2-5	CAISVSLLGSGSGETQYF
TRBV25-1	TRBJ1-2	CASSPGRDVYGYTF
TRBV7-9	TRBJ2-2	CASSLNSRSYREYKGGELFF
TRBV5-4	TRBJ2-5	CASRAGTSGRARETQYF
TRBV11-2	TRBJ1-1	CASSLGTGISFF
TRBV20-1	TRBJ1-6	CSAPSQFKNSPLHF
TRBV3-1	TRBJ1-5	CASSLTEGPQHF
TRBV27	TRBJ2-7	CASSLGGLAGGPSDYEQYF
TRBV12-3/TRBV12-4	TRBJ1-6	CASRMTGGLNSPLHF
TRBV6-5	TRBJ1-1	CASSLHRVVMNTEAFF
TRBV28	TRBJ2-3	CASSQFIGQGADTQYF